The TCR beta chain described here comes from a study of CD8 T cells in ankylosing spondylitis. Broader study findings: Characteristic of ankylosing spondylitis blood, it appeared, was a TCR beta motif comprising about 8 highly homologous variants.

MiXCR was run by TCRdb on the 5' RACE reads, yielding one entry per CDR3 protein. Of 220,000 or so distinct CDR3 sequences detected, about 16% appear once; the ten largest clones hold 42%. This clonotype was detected a few times. Its antigen is not known. The sequencing input was blood, either unsorted or a sorted T cell fraction (not recorded which). The receptor's source is a male donor with ankylosing spondylitis.

The CDR3 bases are TGTGCCAGCAGTTTAGCCTTCTACAATGAGCAGTTCTTC. Translating it yields CASSLAFYNEQFF. The chain couples TRBV12-3 or TRBV12-4 to TRBJ2-1; no clear D gene. V gave up 0 bases and J gave up 3 bases, with 3 bases separating them. The CDR3 is 13 amino acids.